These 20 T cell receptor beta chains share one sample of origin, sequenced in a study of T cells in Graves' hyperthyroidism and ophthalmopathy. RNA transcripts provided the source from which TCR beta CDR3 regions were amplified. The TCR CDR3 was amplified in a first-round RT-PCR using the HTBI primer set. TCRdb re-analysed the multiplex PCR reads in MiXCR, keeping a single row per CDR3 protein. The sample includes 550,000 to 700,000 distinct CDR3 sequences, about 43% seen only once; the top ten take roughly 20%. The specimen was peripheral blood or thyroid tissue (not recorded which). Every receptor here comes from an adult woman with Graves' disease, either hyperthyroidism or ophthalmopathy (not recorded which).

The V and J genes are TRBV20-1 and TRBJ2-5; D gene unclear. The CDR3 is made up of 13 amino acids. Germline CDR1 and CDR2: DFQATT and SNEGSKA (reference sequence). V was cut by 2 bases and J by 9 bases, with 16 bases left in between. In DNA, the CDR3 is TGCAGTGCTAGAAGGCCTCGGATCCAGGCCCAGTACTTC. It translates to CSARRPRIQAQYF.

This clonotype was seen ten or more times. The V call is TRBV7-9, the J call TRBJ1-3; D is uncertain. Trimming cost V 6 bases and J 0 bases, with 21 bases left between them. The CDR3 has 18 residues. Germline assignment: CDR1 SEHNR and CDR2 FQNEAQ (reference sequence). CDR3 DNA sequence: TGTGCCAGCAGGATAATCCCCGGGCAGGTGATCTCTGGAAACACCATATATTTT. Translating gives CASRIIPGQVISGNTIYF.

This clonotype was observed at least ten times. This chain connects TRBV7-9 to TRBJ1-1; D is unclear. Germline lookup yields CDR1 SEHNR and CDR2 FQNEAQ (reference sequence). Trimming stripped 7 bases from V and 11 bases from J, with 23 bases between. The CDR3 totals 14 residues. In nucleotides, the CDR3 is TGTGCCAGCACCCCAATGAAAAAGCGGGTCTTTGCTTTCTTT. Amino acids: CASTPMKKRVFAFF.

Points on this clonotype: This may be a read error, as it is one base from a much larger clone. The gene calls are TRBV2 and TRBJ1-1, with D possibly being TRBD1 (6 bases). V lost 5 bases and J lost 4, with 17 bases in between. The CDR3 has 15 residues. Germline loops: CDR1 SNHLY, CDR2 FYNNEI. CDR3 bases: TGTGCCAGCAGTCGGGCCCGGCAAGGGGGCACTGAAGCTTTCTTT. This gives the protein CASSRARQGGTEAFF.

CDR3 sequence: CASRAERGFSPLHF. In DNA form, the CDR3 reads TGCGCCAGCAGAGCCGAAAGGGGATTTTCACCCCTCCACTTT. The chain couples TRBV10-2 to TRBJ1-6; D might be TRBD1 (5 bases). Looked up from germline, CDR1 is WSHSY and CDR2 is SAAADI. Trimming removed 6 bases from V and 9 bases from J, with 15 bases in between. This CDR3 is built from 14 residues.

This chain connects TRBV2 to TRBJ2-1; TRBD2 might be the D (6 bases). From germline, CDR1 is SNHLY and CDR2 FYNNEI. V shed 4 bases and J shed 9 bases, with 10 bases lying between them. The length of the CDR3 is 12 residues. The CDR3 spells CASSVMGGEQFF. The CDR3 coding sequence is TGTGCCAGCAGTGTTATGGGGGGTGAGCAGTTCTTC.

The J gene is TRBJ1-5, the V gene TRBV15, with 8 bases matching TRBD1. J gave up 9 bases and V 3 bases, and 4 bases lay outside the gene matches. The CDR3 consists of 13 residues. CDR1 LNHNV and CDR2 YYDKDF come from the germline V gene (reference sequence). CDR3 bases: TGTGCCACCAGCAGCTCCGGGACAGGGCCCCAGCATTTT. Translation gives CATSSSGTGPQHF.

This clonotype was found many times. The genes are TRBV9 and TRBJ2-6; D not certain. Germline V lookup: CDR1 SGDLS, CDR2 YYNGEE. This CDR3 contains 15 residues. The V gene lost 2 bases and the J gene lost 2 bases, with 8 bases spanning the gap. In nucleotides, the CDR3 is TGTGCCAGCAGCGTCAACAGAGCTGGGGCCAACGTCCTGACTTTC. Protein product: CASSVNRAGANVLTF.

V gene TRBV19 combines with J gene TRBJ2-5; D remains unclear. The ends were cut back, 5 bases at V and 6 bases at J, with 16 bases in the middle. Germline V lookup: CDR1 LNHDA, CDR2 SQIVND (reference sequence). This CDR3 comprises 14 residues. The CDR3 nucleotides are TGTGCCAGTAGTCCCAGGACCGATGGGAAGACCCAGTACTTC. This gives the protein CASSPRTDGKTQYF.

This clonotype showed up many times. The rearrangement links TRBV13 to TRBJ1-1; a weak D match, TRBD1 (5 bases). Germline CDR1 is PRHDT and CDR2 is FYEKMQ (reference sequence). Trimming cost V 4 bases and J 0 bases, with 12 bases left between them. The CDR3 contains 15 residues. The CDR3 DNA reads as TGTGCCAGCAGCTCCCCCAGGACACTGAACACTGAAGCTTTCTTT. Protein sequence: CASSSPRTLNTEAFF.

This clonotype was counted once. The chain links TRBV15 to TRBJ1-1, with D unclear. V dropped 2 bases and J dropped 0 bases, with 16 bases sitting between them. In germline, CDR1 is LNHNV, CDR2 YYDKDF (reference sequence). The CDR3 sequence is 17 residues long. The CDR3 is CATSRPSGTPMNTEAFF. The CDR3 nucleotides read TGTGCCACCAGCAGACCATCAGGCACTCCCATGAACACTGAAGCTTTCTTT.

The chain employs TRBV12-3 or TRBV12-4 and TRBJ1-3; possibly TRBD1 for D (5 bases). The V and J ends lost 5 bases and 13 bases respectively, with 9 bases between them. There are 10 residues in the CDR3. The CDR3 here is CASSPDRIYF. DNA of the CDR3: TGTGCCAGCAGTCCCGACAGAATATATTTT.

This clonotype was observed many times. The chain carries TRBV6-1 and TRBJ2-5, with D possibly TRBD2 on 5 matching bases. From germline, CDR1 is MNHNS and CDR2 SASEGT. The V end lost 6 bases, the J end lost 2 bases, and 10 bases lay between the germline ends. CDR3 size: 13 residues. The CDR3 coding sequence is TGTGCCAGCAGACAACCGGGGCAAGAGACCCAGTACTTC. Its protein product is CASRQPGQETQYF.

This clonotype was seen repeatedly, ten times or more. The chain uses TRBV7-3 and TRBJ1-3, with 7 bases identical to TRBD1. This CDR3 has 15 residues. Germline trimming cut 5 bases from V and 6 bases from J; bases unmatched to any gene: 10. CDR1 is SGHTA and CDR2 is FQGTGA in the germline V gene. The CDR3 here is CASSVDGTASNTIYF. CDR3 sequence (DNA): TGTGCCAGCAGCGTAGACGGGACAGCGTCAAACACCATATATTTT.

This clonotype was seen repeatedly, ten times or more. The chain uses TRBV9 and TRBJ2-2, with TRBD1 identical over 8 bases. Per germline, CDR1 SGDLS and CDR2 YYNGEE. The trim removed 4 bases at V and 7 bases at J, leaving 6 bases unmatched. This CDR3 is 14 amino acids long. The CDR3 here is CASSPRTGLGELFF. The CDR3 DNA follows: TGTGCCAGCAGCCCTAGGACAGGGCTCGGGGAGCTGTTTTTT.

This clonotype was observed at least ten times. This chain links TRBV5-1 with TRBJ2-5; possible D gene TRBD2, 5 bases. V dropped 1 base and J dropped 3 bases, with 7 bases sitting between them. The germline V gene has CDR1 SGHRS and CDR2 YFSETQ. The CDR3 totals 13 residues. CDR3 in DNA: TGCGCCAGCAGCTTGTTTAGCGAAGAGACCCAGTACTTC. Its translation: CASSLFSEETQYF. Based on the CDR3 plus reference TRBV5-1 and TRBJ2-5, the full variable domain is KAGVTQTPRYLIKTRGQQVTLSCSPISGHRSVSWYQQTPGQGLQFLFEYFSETQRNKGNFPGRFSGRQFSNSRSEMNVSTLELGDSALYLCASSLFSEETQYFGPGTRLLVL.

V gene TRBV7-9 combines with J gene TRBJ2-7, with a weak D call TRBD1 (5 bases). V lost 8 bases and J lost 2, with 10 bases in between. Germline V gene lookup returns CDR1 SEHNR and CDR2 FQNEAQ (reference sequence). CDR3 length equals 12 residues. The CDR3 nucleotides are TGTGCCAGCGGGGCAGGTCCCTACGAGCAGTACTTC. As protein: CASGAGPYEQYF.

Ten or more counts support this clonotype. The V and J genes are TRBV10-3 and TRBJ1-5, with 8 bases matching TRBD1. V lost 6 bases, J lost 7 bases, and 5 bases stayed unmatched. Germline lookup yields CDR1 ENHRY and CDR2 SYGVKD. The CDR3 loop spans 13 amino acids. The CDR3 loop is CAIRTGVGQPQHF. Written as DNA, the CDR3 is TGTGCCATCAGGACAGGGGTTGGCCAGCCCCAGCATTTT.

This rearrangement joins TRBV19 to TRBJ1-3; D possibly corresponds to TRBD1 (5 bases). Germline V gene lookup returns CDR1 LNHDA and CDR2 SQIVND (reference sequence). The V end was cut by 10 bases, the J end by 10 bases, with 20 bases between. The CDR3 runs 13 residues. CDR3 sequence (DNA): TGTGCCACCCGGGACGTCGGACAAGAGACCATATATTTT. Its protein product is CATRDVGQETIYF. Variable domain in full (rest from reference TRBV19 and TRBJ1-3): DGGITQSPKYLFRKEGQNVTLSCEQNLNHDAMYWYRQDPGQGLRLIYYSQIVNDFQKGDIAEGYSVSREKKESFPLTVTSAQKNPTAFYLCATRDVGQETIYFGEGSWLTVV.

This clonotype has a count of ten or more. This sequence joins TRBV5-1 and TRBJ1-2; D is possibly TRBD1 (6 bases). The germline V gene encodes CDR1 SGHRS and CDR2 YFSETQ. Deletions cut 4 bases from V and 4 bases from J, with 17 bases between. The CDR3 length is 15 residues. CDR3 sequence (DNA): TGCGCCAGCAGCCTAACCTCCGACAGGACCTATGGCTACACCTTC. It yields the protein CASSLTSDRTYGYTF. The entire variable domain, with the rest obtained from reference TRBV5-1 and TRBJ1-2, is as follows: KAGVTQTPRYLIKTRGQQVTLSCSPISGHRSVSWYQQTPGQGLQFLFEYFSETQRNKGNFPGRFSGRQFSNSRSEMNVSTLELGDSALYLCASSLTSDRTYGYTFGSGTRLTVV.